This entry concerns a single T cell receptor (beta chain). The germline V gene has CDR1 SGHTA and CDR2 FQGTGA. The CDR3 runs 13 residues. Losses at the gene ends were 3 bases for V and 5 bases for J; bases not matched to a gene: 2. The entry originates in a study of blood T cell repertoires in COVID-19. On the study more broadly: T cells, B-cell-depleted T cells, or PBMCs supplied cDNA or gDNA.

Authors' analysis steps: It was from reference gene primer amplification that nucleated cell counts were estimated. Profiled with immunoSEQ multiplex PCR; TCRdb holds only in-frame clones, not every one. The V and J calls and clone size come from that table; D and trimming were worked out from the DNA. Of 350,000 or so clones listed, 90% are singletons. The TCR comes from a man aged 18 to 29 with active or convalescent COVID-19. The V gene is TRBV7-3, the J gene TRBJ2-5; 8 bases fit TRBD1. Sequencing was done on a sample of peripheral blood. The CDR3 region is CASSFRTGETQYF. CDR3 DNA sequence: TGTGCCAGCAGCTTCCGGACAGGGGAGACCCAGTACTTC.